A selection of T cell receptor beta chains follows, all from one sample in a study of preoperative IRX-2 immunotherapy in early breast cancer. Only in-frame clones appear in the TCRdb table, and some are missing; sequencing was by immunoSEQ multiplex PCR. The repertoire holds fewer than 30,000 clones, roughly 89% seen once, with approximately 9.9% in the top ten. The sample was taken from a patient treated with IRX-2 immunotherapy. Receptors were obtained from a human donor with breast cancer. Each CDR3 is given with its conserved first and last residue. D genes are given only for firm matches.

V gene,J gene,D gene,CDR3 protein
TRBV7-9,TRBJ2-1,TRBD2,CASSLTSGRGEQFF
TRBV13,TRBJ1-2,.,CASSLTRNNYGYTF
TRBV7-2,TRBJ2-5,TRBD1,CASSGGQKETQYF
TRBV6-6,TRBJ1-1,.,CASSETVNTEAFF
TRBV28,TRBJ1-1,TRBD1,CATSTFGTGNTEAFF
TRBV5-1,TRBJ2-2,TRBD2,CASSLGTSGYTGELFF
TRBV5-1,TRBJ2-7,.,CASSSTGLYEQYF
TRBV11-2,TRBJ1-2,TRBD1,CASSLRTGWNYGYTF
TRBV6-5,TRBJ2-3,.,CASSLTSLTDTQYF
TRBV10-1,TRBJ2-3,TRBD2,CASSDGGLASGTQYF